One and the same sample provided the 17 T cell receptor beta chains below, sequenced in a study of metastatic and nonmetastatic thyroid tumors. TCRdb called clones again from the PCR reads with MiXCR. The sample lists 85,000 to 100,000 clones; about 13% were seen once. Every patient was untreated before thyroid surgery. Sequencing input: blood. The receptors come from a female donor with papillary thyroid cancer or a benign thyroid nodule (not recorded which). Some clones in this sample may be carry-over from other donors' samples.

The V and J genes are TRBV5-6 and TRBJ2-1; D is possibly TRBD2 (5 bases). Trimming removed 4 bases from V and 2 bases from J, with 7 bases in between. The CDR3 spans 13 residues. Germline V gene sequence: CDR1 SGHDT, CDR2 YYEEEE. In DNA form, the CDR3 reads TGTGCCAGCAGCGCCGGGACCTACAATGAGCAGTTCTTC. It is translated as CASSAGTYNEQFF. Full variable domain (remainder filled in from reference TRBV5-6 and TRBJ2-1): DAGVTQSPTHLIKTRGQQVTLRCSPKSGHDTVSWYQQALGQGPQFIFQYYEEEERQRGNFPDRFSGHQFPNYSSELNVNALLLGDSALYLCASSAGTYNEQFFGPGTRLTVL.

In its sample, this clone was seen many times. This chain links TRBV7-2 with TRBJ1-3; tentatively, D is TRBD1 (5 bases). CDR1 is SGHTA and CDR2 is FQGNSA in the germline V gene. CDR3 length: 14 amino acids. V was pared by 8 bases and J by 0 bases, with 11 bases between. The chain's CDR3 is CASQGDTSGNTIYF. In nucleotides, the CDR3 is TGTGCCAGCCAGGGCGATACCTCTGGAAACACCATATATTTT.

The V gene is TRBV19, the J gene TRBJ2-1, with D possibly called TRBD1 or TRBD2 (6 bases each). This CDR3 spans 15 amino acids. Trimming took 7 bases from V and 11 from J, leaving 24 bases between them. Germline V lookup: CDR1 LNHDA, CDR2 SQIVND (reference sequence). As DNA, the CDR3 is TGTGCCAGTAACCCGGAGGGCAGGGGCACTCTGAAGCAGTTCTTC. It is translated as CASNPEGRGTLKQFF.

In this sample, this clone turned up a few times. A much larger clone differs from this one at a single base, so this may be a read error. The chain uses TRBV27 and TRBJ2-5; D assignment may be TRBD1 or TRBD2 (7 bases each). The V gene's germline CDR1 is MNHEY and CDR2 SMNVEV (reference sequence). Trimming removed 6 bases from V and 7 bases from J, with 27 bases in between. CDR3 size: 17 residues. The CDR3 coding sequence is TGTGCCAGCAGGGAACCAGGGGGAGCTAGCGGTTTTGGGACCCAGTACTTC. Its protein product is CASREPGGASGFGTQYF.

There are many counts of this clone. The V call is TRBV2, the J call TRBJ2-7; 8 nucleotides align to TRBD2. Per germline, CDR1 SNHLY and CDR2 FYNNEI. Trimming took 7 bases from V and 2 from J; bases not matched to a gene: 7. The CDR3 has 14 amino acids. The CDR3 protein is CASKRRSGTYEQYF. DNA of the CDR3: TGTGCCAGCAAACGGCGTAGCGGGACCTACGAGCAGTACTTC.

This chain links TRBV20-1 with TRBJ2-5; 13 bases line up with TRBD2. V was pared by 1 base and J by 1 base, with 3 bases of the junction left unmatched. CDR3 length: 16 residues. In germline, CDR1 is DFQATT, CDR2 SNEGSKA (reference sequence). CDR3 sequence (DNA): TGCAGTGCTAGAGGACTAGCGGGAGGCCCCCAAGAGACCCAGTACTTC. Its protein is CSARGLAGGPQETQYF.

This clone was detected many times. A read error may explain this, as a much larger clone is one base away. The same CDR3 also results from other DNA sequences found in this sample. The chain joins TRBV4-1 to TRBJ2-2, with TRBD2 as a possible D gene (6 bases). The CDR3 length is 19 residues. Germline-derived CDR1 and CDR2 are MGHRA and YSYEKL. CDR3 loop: CASSQDLSREIGNTGELFF. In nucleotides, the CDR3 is TGCGCCAGCAGCCAAGATCTTTCCCGGGAGATCGGGAACACCGGGGAACTGTTTTTT.

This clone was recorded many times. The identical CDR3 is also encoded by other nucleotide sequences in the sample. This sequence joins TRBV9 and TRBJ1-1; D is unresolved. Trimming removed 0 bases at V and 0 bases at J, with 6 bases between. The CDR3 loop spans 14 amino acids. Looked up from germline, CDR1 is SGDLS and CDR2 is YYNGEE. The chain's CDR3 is CASSVGGMNTEAFF. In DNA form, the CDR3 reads TGTGCCAGCAGCGTAGGGGGTATGAACACTGAAGCTTTCTTT. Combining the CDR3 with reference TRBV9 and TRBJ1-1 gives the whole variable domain DSGVTQTPKHLITATGQRVTLRCSPRSGDLSVYWYQQSLDQGLQFLIQYYNGEERAKGNILERFSAQQFPDLHSELNLSSLELGDSALYFCASSVGGMNTEAFFGQGTRLTVV.

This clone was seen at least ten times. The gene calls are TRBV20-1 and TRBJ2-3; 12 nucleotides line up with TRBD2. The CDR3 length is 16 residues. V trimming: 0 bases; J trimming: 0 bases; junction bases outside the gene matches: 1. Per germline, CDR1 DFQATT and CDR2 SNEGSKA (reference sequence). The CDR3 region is CSARDTSGGSTDTQYF. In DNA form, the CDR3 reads TGCAGTGCTAGAGATACTAGCGGGGGGAGCACAGATACGCAGTATTTT.

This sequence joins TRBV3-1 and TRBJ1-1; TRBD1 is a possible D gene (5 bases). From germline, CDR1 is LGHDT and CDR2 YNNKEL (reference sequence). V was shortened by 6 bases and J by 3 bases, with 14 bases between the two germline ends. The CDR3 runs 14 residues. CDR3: CASSQFGGDTEAFF. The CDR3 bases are TGTGCCAGCAGTCAGTTCGGAGGGGACACTGAAGCTTTCTTT.

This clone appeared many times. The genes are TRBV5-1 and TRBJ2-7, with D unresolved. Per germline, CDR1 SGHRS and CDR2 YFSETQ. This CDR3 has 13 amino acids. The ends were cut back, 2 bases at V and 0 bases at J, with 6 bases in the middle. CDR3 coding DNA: TGCGCCAGCAGCTTCAGTCCCTCCTACGAGCAGTACTTC. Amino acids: CASSFSPSYEQYF.

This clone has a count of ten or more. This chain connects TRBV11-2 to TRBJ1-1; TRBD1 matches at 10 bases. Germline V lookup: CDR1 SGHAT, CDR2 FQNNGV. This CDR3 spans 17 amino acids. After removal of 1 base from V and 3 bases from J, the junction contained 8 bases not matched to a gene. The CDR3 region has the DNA TGTGCCAGCAGCTTAGGACAGGGGGCGTTTATGGACACTGAAGCTTTCTTT. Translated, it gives CASSLGQGAFMDTEAFF.

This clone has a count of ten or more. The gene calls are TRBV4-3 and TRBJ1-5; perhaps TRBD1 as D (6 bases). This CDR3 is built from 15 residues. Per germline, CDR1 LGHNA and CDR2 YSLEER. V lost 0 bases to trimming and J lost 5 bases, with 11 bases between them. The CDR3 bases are TGCGCCAGCAGCCAAGATCCTCGGACAGATCAGCCCCAGCATTTT. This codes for CASSQDPRTDQPQHF.

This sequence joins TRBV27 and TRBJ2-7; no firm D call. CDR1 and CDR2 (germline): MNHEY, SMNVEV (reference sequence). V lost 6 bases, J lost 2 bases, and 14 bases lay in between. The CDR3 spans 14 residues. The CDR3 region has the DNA TGTGCCAGCAGCTCCCTCGGCCTAGCCTACGAGCAGTACTTC. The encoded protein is CASSSLGLAYEQYF.

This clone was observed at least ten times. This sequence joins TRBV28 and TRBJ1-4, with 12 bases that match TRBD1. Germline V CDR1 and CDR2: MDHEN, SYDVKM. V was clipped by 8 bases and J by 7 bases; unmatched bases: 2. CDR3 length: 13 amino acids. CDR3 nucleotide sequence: TGTGCCAGCCGGGGACAGGGGGCTGAAAAACTGTTTTTT. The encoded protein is CASRGQGAEKLFF.

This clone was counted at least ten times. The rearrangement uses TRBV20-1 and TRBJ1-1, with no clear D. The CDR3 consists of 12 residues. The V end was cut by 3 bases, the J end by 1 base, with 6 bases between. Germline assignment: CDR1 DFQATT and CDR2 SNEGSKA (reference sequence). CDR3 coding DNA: TGCAGTGCTAGTAAGCCGAACACTGAAGCTTTCTTT. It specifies CSASKPNTEAFF.

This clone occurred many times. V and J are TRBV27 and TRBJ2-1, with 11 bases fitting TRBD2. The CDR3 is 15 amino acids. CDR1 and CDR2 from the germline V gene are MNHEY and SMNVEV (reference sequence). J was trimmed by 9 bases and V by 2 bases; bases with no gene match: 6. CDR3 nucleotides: TGTGCCAGCAGTTTACGGGCTAGCGGGAGGAGTGAGCAGTTCTTC. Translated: CASSLRASGRSEQFF.